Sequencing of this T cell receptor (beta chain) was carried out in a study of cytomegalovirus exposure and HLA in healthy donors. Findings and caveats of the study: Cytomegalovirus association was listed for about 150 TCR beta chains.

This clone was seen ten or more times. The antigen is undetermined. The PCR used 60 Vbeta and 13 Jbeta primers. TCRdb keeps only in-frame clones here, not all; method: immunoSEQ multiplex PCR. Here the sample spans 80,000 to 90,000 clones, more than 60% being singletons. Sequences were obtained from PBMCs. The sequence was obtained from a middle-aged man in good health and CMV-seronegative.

The CDR3 nucleotides are TGTGCCAGCAGACGCAGGGGCGGCAATCAGCCCCAGCATTTT. Protein: CASRRRGGNQPQHF. This rearrangement joins TRBV5-6 to TRBJ1-5, with D perhaps TRBD1 (6 bases). Germline V CDR1 and CDR2: SGHDT, YYEEEE. Deletions cut 5 bases from V and 2 bases from J, with 11 bases between. The CDR3 spans 14 residues.